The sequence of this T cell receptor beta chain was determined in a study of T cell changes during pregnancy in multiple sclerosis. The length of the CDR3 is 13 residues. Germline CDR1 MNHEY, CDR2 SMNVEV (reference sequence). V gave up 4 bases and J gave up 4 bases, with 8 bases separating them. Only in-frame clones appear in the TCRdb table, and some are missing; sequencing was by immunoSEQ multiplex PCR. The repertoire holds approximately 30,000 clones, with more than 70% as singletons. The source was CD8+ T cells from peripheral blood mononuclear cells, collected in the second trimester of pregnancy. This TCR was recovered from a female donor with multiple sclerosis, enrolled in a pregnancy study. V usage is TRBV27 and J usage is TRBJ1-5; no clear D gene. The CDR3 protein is CASSSQTNQPQHF. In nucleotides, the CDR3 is TGTGCCAGCAGTTCGCAGACTAATCAGCCCCAGCATTTT.